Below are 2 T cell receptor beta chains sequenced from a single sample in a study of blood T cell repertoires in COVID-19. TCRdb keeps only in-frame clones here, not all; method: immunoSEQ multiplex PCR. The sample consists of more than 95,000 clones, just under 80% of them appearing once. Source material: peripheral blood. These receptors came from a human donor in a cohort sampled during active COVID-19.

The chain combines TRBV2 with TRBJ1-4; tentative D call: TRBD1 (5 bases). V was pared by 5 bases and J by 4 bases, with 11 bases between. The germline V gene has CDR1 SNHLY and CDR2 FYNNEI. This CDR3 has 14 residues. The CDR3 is CASSIGGDNEKLFF. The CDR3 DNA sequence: TGTGCCAGCAGTATAGGAGGGGATAATGAAAAACTGTTTTTT.

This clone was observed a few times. The CDR3 sequence: CASSSGRRDIQYF. The DNA of the CDR3 is TGTGCCAGCAGCTCCGGTCGGAGGGACATTCAGTACTTC. V gene TRBV7-2 combines with J gene TRBJ2-4, with a possible D match to TRBD2 (6 bases). Germline V gene data show CDR1 as SGHTA and CDR2 as FQGNSA. CDR3 length: 13 residues. The V and J ends lost 4 bases and 8 bases respectively, with 12 bases between them. Full variable domain (outside the CDR3, taken from reference TRBV7-2 and TRBJ2-4): GAGVSQSPSNKVTEKGKDVELRCDPISGHTALYWYRQSLGQGLEFLIYFQGNSAPDKSGLPSDRFSAERTGGSVSTLTIQRTQQEDSAVYLCASSSGRRDIQYFGAGTRLSVL.